This is a list of T cell receptor beta chains from one sample in a study of T cell responses to AZD1222 COVID-19 vaccine. Sequenced by immunoSEQ multiplex PCR; TCRdb stores in-frame clones only, minus some. The data hold 110,000 to 150,000 clones, with more than 75% observed a single time. Here the sequenced sample was peripheral blood, taken 28 days after the second AZD1222 dose. The source of these receptors is an adult who received the AZD1222 COVID-19 vaccine. Each CDR3 is given with its conserved first and last residue. The D gene is left open where the match is weak. A row's size may be missing; if present it is once, few, many or a size class.

J gene | CDR3 length | clone size | V gene | D gene | CDR3 protein | CDR3 DNA
TRBJ1-4 | 12 | - | TRBV30 | - | CAYGGDNEKLFF | TGTGCCTACGGGGGCGATAATGAAAAACTGTTTTTT
TRBJ1-5 | 14 | - | TRBV11-2 | - | CASRDSQGDQPQHF | TGTGCCTCCCGAGACAGCCAGGGTGATCAGCCCCAGCATTTT
TRBJ1-1 | 13 | - | TRBV12-3/TRBV12-4 | - | CASTLDGYTEAFF | TGTGCCAGCACCCTGGACGGATACACTGAAGCTTTCTTT
TRBJ2-3 | 13 | few | TRBV6-6 | TRBD2 | CASIREGTDTQYF | TGTGCCAGCATCCGGGAGGGTACAGATACGCAGTATTTT
TRBJ1-2 | 13 | - | TRBV5-1 | - | CASSLQDYYGYTF | TGCGCCAGCAGCCTACAGGATTACTATGGCTACACCTTC
TRBJ2-5 | 14 | - | TRBV7-9 | - | CASSLGGEVKTQYF | TGTGCCAGCAGCTTAGGGGGCGAGGTTAAGACCCAGTACTTC
TRBJ1-5 | 13 | - | TRBV2 | TRBD1 | CASRGQGDQPQHF | TGTGCCAGCAGGGGACAGGGGGATCAGCCCCAGCATTTT
TRBJ2-3 | 16 | - | TRBV7-2 | TRBD2 | CASSWGLAGGADTQYF | TGTGCCAGCAGCTGGGGACTAGCGGGGGGCGCAGATACGCAGTATTTT
TRBJ2-1 | 15 | - | TRBV5-5 | - | CASSLGGFSYNEQFF | TGTGCCAGCAGCTTGGGGGGTTTCTCCTACAATGAGCAGTTCTTC
TRBJ1-3 | 14 | - | TRBV30 | - | CAWRLGRERNTIYF | TGTGCCTGGAGACTTGGCAGGGAGAGAAACACCATATATTTT
TRBJ1-5 | 13 | - | TRBV18 | - | CASSPVHSQPQHF | TGTGCCAGCTCACCGGTACACTCTCAGCCCCAGCATTTT
TRBJ2-7 | 12 | - | TRBV6-6 | - | CASSYVGDEQYF | TGTGCCAGCAGTTACGTCGGGGACGAGCAGTACTTC
TRBJ2-1 | 15 | - | TRBV11-2 | TRBD2 | CASSSLRGAFNEQFF | TGTGCCAGCAGCTCCTTGCGGGGGGCCTTCAATGAGCAGTTCTTC
TRBJ2-1 | 15 | once | TRBV18 | TRBD1 | CASSQGQAPSNEQFF | TGTGCCAGCTCACAGGGACAGGCCCCGAGCAATGAGCAGTTCTTC
TRBJ1-1 | 16 | - | TRBV11-2 | - | CASSLDPSGQNTEAFF | TGTGCCAGCAGCTTAGACCCGAGCGGACAAAACACTGAAGCTTTCTTT
TRBJ2-5 | 15 | - | TRBV5-6 | - | CASSLPQLTQETQYF | TGTGCCAGCAGCTTACCTCAGCTAACCCAAGAGACCCAGTACTTC
TRBJ2-7 | 15 | - | TRBV5-1 | TRBD1 | CASSLYRQGANEQYF | TGCGCCAGCAGCTTGTATCGACAGGGGGCCAACGAGCAGTACTTC
TRBJ2-2 | 14 | - | TRBV19 | TRBD1 | CASSSTGATGELFF | TGTGCCAGTAGTTCGACAGGGGCCACCGGGGAGCTGTTTTTT
TRBJ1-4 | 14 | once | TRBV5-1 | - | CASSPDSANEKLFF | TGCGCCAGCAGCCCCGACAGTGCTAATGAAAAACTGTTTTTT
TRBJ2-1 | 15 | - | TRBV4-1 | TRBD2 | CASSRLAAEYNEQFF | TGCGCCAGCAGCCGGCTAGCGGCCGAATACAATGAGCAGTTCTTC
TRBJ1-1 | 13 | - | TRBV30 | - | CAWSLKWNTEAFF | TGTGCCTGGAGTCTAAAGTGGAACACTGAAGCTTTCTTT
TRBJ2-1 | 14 | once | TRBV6-5 | TRBD2 | CASTVGLAANEQFF | TGTGCCAGCACTGTTGGACTAGCGGCCAATGAGCAGTTCTTC
TRBJ1-1 | 16 | - | TRBV5-4 | TRBD1 | CASSPPPGQLNTEAFF | TGTGCCAGCAGCCCCCCCCCGGGACAGCTGAACACTGAAGCTTTCTTT
TRBJ2-1 | 16 | once | TRBV7-6 | - | CASSLVAESSYNEQFF | TGTGCCAGCAGCTTAGTAGCTGAGAGCTCCTACAATGAGCAGTTCTTC
TRBJ1-1 | 15 | - | TRBV10-1 | - | CASSGQRESNTEAFF | TGCGCCAGCAGTGGACAGAGGGAATCGAACACTGAAGCTTTCTTT
TRBJ1-1 | 11 | once | TRBV6-5 | - | CASSWGTEAFF | TGTGCCAGCAGTTGGGGCACTGAAGCTTTCTTT
TRBJ2-2 | 15 | - | TRBV6-1 | - | CASSEAGARGGELFF | TGTGCCAGCAGTGAAGCGGGGGCCAGGGGCGGGGAGCTGTTTTTT
TRBJ2-7 | 10 | - | TRBV12-3/TRBV12-4 | - | CASSSGEQYF | TGTGCCAGCAGTTCAGGGGAGCAGTACTTC
TRBJ2-3 | 16 | once | TRBV11-3 | - | CASSLGGGGSTDTQYF | TGTGCCAGCAGCTTAGGTGGAGGGGGTAGCACAGATACGCAGTATTTT
TRBJ2-3 | 18 | - | TRBV19 | TRBD2 | CATTGSSGRRVFEDTQYF | TGTGCCACCACAGGAAGTAGCGGGAGAAGAGTATTTGAGGATACGCAGTATTTT
TRBJ2-7 | 14 | - | TRBV2 | - | CASSVGQGGEEQYF | TGTGCCAGCAGTGTAGGTCAGGGGGGGGAAGAGCAGTACTTC
TRBJ1-2 | 13 | - | TRBV3-1/TRBV3-2 | - | CASSQRSRVGYTF | TGTGCCAGCAGCCAACGTAGTAGGGTTGGCTACACCTTC
TRBJ1-4 | 18 | - | TRBV5-6 | - | CASSLLGQPRATNEKLFF | TGTGCCAGCAGCTTATTAGGGCAGCCGAGAGCAACTAATGAAAAACTGTTTTTT
TRBJ1-1 | 11 | - | TRBV7-8 | - | CASSQGTEAFF | TGTGCCAGCAGCCAAGGCACTGAAGCTTTCTTT
TRBJ1-6 | 13 | - | TRBV7-3 | - | CASSLFDDSPLHF | TGTGCCAGCAGCTTGTTCGATGATTCACCCCTCCACTTT
TRBJ2-3 | 14 | - | TRBV6-5 | - | CASTVDIFTDTQYF | TGTGCCAGCACCGTAGACATATTCACAGATACGCAGTATTTT
TRBJ2-7 | 15 | - | TRBV2 | TRBD2 | CAGGDIAGGIDEQYF | TGTGCCGGGGGTGATATAGCGGGAGGGATAGACGAGCAGTACTTC
TRBJ1-6 | 12 | few | TRBV2 | - | CASDMDNSPLHF | TGTGCCAGCGACATGGATAATTCACCCCTCCACTTT
TRBJ1-5 | 16 | - | TRBV6-1 | TRBD1 | CASSELQGLIGAAQHF | TGTGCCAGCAGTGAACTACAGGGGCTAATCGGCGCGGCCCAGCATTTT
TRBJ1-3 | 19 | once | TRBV11-2 | - | CASSLEGGMMKNSGNTIYF | TGTGCCAGCAGCTTAGAAGGTGGTATGATGAAAAACTCTGGAAACACCATATATTTT
TRBJ2-5 | 14 | - | TRBV6-6 | - | CASEQGRYGETQYF | TGTGCCAGCGAACAGGGACGTTATGGAGAGACCCAGTACTTC
TRBJ1-6 | 13 | - | TRBV3-1/TRBV3-2 | - | CASSQSLNSPLHF | TGTGCCAGCAGCCAGTCCCTTAATTCACCCCTCCACTTT
TRBJ2-4 | 18 | - | TRBV21-1 | - | CASSKASGGGWAKNIQYF | TGTGCCAGCAGCAAAGCGTCAGGGGGCGGGTGGGCCAAAAACATTCAGTACTTC
TRBJ2-2 | 15 | - | TRBV7-9 | TRBD2 | CASSLLAANTGELFF | TGTGCCAGCAGCTTACTAGCGGCGAACACCGGGGAGCTGTTTTTT
TRBJ1-5 | 17 | - | TRBV6-1 | - | CASSEKRMGGASQPQHF | TGTGCCAGCAGTGAAAAAAGGATGGGGGGGGCGAGTCAGCCCCAGCATTTT
TRBJ1-3 | 15 | - | TRBV11-2 | - | CASSLRARSGNTIYF | TGTGCCAGCAGCTTAAGGGCGCGCTCTGGAAACACCATATATTTT
TRBJ2-3 | 15 | few | TRBV6-1 | TRBD2 | CASSDRGGGADTQYF | TGTGCCAGCAGTGACCGTGGCGGGGGGGCAGATACGCAGTATTTT
TRBJ2-3 | 13 | - | TRBV21-1 | - | CASSKTVTDTQYF | TGTGCCAGCAGCAAGACCGTCACAGATACGCAGTATTTT
TRBJ1-1 | 15 | - | TRBV2 | - | CASSLSGQPNTEAFF | TGTGCCAGCAGCCTATCAGGACAGCCGAACACTGAAGCTTTCTTT
TRBJ1-4 | 15 | - | TRBV5-6 | TRBD1 | CASSESGGSNEKLFF | TGTGCCAGCAGCGAGTCAGGGGGCTCTAATGAAAAACTGTTTTTT
TRBJ2-1 | 13 | - | TRBV7-3 | TRBD2 | CASSAGAYNEQFF | TGTGCCAGTTCAGCGGGAGCTTACAATGAGCAGTTCTTC
TRBJ1-4 | 15 | - | TRBV9 | TRBD1 | CASSVTGGFGEKLFF | TGTGCCAGCAGCGTGACAGGGGGCTTTGGGGAAAAACTGTTTTTT
TRBJ1-5 | 13 | once | TRBV25-1 | - | CASSPLEKQPQHF | TGTGCCAGCAGTCCGCTGGAGAAACAGCCCCAGCATTTT